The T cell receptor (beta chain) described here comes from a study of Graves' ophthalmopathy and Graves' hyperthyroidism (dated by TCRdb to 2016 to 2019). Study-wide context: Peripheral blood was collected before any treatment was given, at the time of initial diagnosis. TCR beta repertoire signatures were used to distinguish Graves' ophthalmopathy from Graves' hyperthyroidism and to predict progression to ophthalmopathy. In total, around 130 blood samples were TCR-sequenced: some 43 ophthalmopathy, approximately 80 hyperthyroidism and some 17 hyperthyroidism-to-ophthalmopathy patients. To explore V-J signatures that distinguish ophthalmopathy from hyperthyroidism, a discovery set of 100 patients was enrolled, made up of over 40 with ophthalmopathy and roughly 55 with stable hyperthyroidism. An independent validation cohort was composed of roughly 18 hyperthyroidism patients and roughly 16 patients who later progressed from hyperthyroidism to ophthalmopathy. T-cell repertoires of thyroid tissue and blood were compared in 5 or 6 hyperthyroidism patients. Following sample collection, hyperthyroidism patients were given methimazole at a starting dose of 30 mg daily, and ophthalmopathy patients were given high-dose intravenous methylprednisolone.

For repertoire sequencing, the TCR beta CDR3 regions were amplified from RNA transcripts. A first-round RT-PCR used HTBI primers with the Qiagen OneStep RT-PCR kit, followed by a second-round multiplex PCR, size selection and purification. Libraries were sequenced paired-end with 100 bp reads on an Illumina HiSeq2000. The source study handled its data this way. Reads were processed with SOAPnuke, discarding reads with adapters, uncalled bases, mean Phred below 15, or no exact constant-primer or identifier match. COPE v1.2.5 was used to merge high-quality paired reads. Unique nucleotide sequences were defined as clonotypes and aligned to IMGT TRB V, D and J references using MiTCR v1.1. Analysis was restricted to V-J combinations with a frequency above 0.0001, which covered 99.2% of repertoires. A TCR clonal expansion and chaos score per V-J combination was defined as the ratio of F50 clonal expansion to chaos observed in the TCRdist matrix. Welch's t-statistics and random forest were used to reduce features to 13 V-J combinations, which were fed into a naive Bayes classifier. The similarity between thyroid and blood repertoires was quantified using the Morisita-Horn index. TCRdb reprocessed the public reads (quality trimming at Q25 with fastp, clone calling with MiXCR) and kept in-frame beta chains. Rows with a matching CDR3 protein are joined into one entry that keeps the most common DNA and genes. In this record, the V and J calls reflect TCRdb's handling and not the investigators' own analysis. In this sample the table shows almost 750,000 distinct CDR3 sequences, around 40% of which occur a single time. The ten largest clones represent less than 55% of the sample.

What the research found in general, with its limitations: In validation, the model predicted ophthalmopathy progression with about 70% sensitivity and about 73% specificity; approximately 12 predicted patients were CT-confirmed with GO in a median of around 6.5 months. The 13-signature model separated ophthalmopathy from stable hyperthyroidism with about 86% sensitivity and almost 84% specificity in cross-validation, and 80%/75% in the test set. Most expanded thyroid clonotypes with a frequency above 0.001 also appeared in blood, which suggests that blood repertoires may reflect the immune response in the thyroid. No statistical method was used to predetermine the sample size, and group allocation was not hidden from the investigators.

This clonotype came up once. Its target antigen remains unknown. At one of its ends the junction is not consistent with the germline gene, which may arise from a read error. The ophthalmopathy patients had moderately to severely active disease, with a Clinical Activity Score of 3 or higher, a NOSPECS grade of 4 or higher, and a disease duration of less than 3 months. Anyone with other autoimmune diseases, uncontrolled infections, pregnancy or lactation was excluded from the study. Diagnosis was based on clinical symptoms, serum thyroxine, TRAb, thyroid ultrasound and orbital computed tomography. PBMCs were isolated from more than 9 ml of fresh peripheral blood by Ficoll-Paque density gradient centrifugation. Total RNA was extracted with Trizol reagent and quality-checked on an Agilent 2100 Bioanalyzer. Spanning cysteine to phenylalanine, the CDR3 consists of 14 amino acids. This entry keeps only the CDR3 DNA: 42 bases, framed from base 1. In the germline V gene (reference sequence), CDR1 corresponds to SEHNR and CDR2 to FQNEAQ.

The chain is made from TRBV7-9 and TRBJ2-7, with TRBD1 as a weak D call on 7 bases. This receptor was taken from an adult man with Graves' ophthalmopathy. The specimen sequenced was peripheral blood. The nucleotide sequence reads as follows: TGCGCCAGCAGTTATGCGGGACAGTTGGGAGAGCAGTACTTC. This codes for CASSYAGQLGEQYF.